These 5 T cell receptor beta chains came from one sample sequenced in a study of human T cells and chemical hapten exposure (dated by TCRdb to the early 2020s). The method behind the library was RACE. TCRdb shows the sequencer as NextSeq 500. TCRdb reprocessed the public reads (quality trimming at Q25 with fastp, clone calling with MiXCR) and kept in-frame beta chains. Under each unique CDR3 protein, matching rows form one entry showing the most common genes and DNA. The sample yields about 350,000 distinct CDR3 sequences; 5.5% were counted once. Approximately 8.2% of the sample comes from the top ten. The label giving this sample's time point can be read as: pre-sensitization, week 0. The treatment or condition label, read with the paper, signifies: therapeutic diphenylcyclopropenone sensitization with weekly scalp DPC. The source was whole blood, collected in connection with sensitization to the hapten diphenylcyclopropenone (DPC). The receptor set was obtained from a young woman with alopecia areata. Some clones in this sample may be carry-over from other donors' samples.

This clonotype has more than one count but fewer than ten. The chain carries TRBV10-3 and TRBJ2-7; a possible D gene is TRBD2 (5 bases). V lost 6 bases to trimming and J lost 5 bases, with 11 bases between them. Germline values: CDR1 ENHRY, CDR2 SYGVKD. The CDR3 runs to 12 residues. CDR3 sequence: CAISPTKNEQYF. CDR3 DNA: TGTGCCATCAGCCCGACTAAGAACGAGCAGTACTTC.

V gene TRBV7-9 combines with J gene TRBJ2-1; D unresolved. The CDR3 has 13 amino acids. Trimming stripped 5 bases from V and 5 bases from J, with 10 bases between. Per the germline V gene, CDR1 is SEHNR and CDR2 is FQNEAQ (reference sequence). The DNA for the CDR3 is TGTGCCAGCAGCAGGGCCCCCCACAATGAGCAGTTCTTC. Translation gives CASSRAPHNEQFF.

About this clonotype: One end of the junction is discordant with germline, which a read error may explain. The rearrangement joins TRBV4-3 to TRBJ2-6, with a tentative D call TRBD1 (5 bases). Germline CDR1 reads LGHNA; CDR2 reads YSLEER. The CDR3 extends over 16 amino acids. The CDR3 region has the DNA TGCGCCAGCAGCCAAGATGAAGGGTATGGGGCCTACGTCCTGACTTTC. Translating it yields CASSQDEGYGAYVLTF.

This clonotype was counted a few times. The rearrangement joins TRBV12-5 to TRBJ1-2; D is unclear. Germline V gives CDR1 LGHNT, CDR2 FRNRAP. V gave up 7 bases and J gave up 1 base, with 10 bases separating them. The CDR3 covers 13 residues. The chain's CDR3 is CASARTDNYGYTF. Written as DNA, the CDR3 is TGTGCTAGTGCCCGGACCGATAACTATGGCTACACCTTC.

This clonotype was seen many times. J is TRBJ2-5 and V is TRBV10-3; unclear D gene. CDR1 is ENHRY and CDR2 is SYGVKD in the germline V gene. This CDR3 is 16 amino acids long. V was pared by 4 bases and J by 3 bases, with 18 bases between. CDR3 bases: TGTGCCATCAGTGGCAACGTAGGACCTTCGAAAGAGACCCAGTACTTC. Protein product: CAISGNVGPSKETQYF.